This T cell receptor (beta chain) was documented in a study of Graves' ophthalmopathy and Graves' hyperthyroidism. Study findings and constraints: A majority of expanded thyroid clonotypes exceeding 0.001 frequency were likewise present in blood.

This clonotype occurred many times. Its antigen is not identified. Patients newly diagnosed with hyperthyroidism, under 2 months' duration, were aged 18 to 65, the study reports. Germline values: CDR1 MDHEN, CDR2 SYDVKM. The length of the CDR3 is 15 residues. Trimming cost V 5 bases and J 3 bases, with 11 bases left between them. RNA transcripts provided the template for amplifying TCR beta CDR3 regions. HTBI primers primed a first-round RT-PCR, and a second-round multiplex PCR followed. Using its own MiXCR run on the multiplex PCR reads, TCRdb lists one record per CDR3 protein. The sample includes about 500,000 distinct CDR3 sequences, about 35% of them seen just once.

The chain carries TRBV28 and TRBJ1-6; D not resolved. The TCR was taken from an adult man with Graves' hyperthyroidism. The sample taken for sequencing was peripheral blood or thyroid tissue (not recorded which). CDR3 sequence reads: CASSLPTSYNSPLHF. CDR3 sequence (DNA): TGTGCCAGCAGTCTCCCGACGAGCTATAATTCACCCCTCCACTTT.